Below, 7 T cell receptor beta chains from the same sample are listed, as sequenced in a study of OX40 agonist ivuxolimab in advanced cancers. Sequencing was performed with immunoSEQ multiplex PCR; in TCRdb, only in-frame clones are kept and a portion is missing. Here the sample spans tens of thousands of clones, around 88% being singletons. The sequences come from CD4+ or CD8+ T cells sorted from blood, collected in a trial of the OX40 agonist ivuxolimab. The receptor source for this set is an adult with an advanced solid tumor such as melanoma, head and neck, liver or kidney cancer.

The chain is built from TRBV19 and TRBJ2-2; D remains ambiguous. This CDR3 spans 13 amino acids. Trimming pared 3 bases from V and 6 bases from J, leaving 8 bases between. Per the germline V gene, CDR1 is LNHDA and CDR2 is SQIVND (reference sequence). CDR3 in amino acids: CASSIGSAGELFF. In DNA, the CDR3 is TGTGCCAGTAGTATTGGCTCAGCCGGGGAGCTGTTTTTT.

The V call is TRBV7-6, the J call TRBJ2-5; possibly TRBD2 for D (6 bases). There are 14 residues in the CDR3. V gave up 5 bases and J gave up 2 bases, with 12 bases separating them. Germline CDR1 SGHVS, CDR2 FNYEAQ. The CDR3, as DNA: TGTGCCAGCAGCCCAGGGACTCCACAAGAGACCCAGTACTTC. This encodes CASSPGTPQETQYF.

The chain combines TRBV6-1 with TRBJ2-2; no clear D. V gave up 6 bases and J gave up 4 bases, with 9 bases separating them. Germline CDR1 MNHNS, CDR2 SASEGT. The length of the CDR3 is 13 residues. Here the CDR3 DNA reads TGTGCCAGCAGAGGCCAGGTCACCGGGGAGCTGTTTTTT. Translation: CASRGQVTGELFF.

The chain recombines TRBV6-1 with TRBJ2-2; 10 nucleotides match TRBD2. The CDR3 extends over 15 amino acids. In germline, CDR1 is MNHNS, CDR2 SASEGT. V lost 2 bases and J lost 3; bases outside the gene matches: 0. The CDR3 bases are TGTGCCAGCAGTGAACTAGCGGGGGACACCGGGGAGCTGTTTTTT. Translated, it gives CASSELAGDTGELFF.

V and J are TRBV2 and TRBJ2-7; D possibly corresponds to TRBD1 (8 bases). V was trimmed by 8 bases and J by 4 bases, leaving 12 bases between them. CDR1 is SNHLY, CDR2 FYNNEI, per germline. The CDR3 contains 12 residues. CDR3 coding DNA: TGTGCCAGCGAACAGGGGGGGTACGAGCAGTACTTC. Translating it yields CASEQGGYEQYF.

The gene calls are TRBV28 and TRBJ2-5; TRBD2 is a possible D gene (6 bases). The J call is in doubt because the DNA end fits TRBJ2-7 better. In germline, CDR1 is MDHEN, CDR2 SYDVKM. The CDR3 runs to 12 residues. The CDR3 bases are TGTGCCAGCAGTCTAAGGGAGGTCGAGCAGTACTTC. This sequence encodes CASSLREVEQYF.

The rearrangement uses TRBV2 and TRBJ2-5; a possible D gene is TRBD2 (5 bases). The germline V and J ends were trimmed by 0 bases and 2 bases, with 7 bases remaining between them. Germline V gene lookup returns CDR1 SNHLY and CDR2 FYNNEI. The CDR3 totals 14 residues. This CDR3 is CASSEARGQETQYF. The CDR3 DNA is TGTGCCAGCAGTGAAGCCAGAGGGCAAGAGACCCAGTACTTC.